These 21 T cell receptor beta chains originate from one sample sequenced in a study of blood T cell repertoires in COVID-19. Sequenced by immunoSEQ multiplex PCR; TCRdb stores in-frame clones only, minus some. This table has approximately 130,000 clones, around four fifths appearing once. Source material: peripheral blood. These receptors were taken from a man older than 75 with acute or convalescent COVID-19.

J is TRBJ2-5 and V is TRBV5-1; 16 nucleotides agree with TRBD2. Looked up from germline, CDR1 is SGHRS and CDR2 is YFSETQ. Unmatched junction bases numbered 7, after V lost 4 bases and J lost 4 bases. The length of the CDR3 is 17 residues. The CDR3 loop reads CASSPGLAGGRVETQYF. CDR3 coding DNA: TGCGCCAGCAGCCCGGGACTAGCGGGGGGGCGTGTAGAGACCCAGTACTTC.

Regarding this clone: The sample holds other DNA sequences that translate to the same CDR3. This chain links TRBV11-2 with TRBJ2-7, with D tentatively TRBD1 (5 bases). Trimming shortened V by 1 base and J by 2 bases, and 6 bases separated the two germline ends. The CDR3 covers 13 residues. The germline CDR1 and CDR2 sequences are SGHAT and FQNNGV. CDR3 sequence (DNA): TGTGCCAGCAGCTTAGGACAGACCTACGAGCAGTACTTC. Amino acids: CASSLGQTYEQYF.

The chain has TRBV5-6 and TRBJ2-7; TRBD2 agrees at 7 bases. The CDR3 has 14 amino acids. Germline CDR1 reads SGHDT; CDR2 reads YYEEEE. The junction had 9 bases not matched to a gene; V was cut back by 2 bases and J by 7 bases. The CDR3 spells CASSFAGRVGEQYF. The CDR3 bases are TGTGCCAGCAGCTTCGCAGGGAGGGTAGGGGAGCAGTACTTC. Drawing the rest from reference TRBV5-6 and TRBJ2-7, the complete variable domain is DAGVTQSPTHLIKTRGQQVTLRCSPKSGHDTVSWYQQALGQGPQFIFQYYEEEERQRGNFPDRFSGHQFPNYSSELNVNALLLGDSALYLCASSFAGRVGEQYFGPGTRLTVT.

About this clone itself: One end of the junction is discordant with germline, which a read error may explain. CDR3 region: CASSATPARDSLTLF. As DNA, the CDR3 is TGTGCCAGCAGCGCAACCCCCGCACGGGACTCCCTAACCCTCTTT. The V gene is TRBV9, the J gene TRBJ1-1; TRBD1 is a possible D gene (5 bases). The CDR3 contains 15 residues. Germline-derived CDR1 and CDR2 are SGDLS and YYNGEE.

The genes are TRBV3-1 (or the pseudogene TRBV3-2) and TRBJ2-7; 10 nucleotides match TRBD1. J was trimmed by 4 bases and V by 1 base; bases with no gene match: 4. The CDR3 covers 15 residues. The germline CDR1 and CDR2 sequences are LGHDT and YNNKEL (reference sequence). The CDR3 sequence: CASSQAGTGVYEQYF. The CDR3 region has the DNA TGTGCCAGCAGCCAAGCGGGGACAGGGGTATACGAGCAGTACTTC.

The chain links TRBV5-4 to TRBJ2-3; a weak D match, TRBD1 (5 bases). This CDR3 is built from 13 residues. Trimming removed 2 bases at V and 3 bases at J, with 7 bases between. CDR1 is SGHNT, CDR2 YYREEE, per germline (reference sequence). Here the CDR3 DNA reads TGTGCCAGCAGCTTACAGGCGACAGATACGCAGTATTTT. Its translation is CASSLQATDTQYF.

The V call is TRBV7-2, the J call TRBJ2-6; D ambiguous. The CDR3 is made up of 18 amino acids. Trimming pared 1 base from V and 0 bases from J, leaving 13 bases between. Germline V gene sequence: CDR1 SGHTA, CDR2 FQGNSA. CDR3: CASSLGGSLSSGANVLTF. The CDR3, as DNA: TGTGCCAGCAGCTTAGGTGGCAGTCTCAGCTCTGGGGCCAACGTCCTGACTTTC.

The count of this clone is one. The chain is built from TRBV3-1 (or the pseudogene TRBV3-2) and TRBJ2-2, with 8 nucleotides matching TRBD1. V shed 2 bases and J 8 bases; nucleotides not matched to a gene: 4. The germline CDR1 and CDR2 sequences are LGHDT and YNNKEL (reference sequence). The CDR3 runs 14 residues. CDR3 protein: CASSQNQGAGELFF. CDR3 nucleotide sequence: TGTGCCAGCAGCCAAAATCAGGGGGCGGGGGAGCTGTTTTTT.

The rearrangement links TRBV5-1 to TRBJ1-1, with 9 bases lining up with TRBD1. The V segment lost 3 bases and the J segment 4 bases; nucleotides outside the gene matches: 7. Germline CDR1 reads SGHRS; CDR2 reads YFSETQ. The CDR3 runs to 15 residues. The DNA of the CDR3 is TGCGCCAGCAGCTCACCAGGGACAGGGCCCACTGAAGCTTTCTTT. Protein product: CASSSPGTGPTEAFF.

This clone occurred a few times. The CDR3: CASSQQFGQGERSAEAFF. Written as DNA, the CDR3 is TGTGCCAGCAGCCAACAATTCGGACAGGGAGAGCGTTCGGCTGAAGCTTTCTTT. V usage is TRBV4-2 and J usage is TRBJ1-1; 8 bases fit TRBD1. The CDR3 is 18 amino acids. Germline V lookup: CDR1 LGHNA, CDR2 YNFKEQ. V gave up 2 bases and J gave up 6 bases; unmatched junction bases: 17.

This clone was counted ten times or more. The chain carries TRBV4-2 and TRBJ1-5; TRBD1 might be the D (6 bases). Trimming shortened V by 0 bases and J by 7 bases, and 13 bases separated the two germline ends. The germline CDR1 and CDR2 sequences are LGHNA and YNFKEQ. The length of the CDR3 is 15 residues. CDR3 sequence (DNA): TGTGCCAGCAGCCAAGATATGGCAGGGGACCAGCCCCAGCATTTT. Translated: CASSQDMAGDQPQHF.

The chain combines TRBV5-1 with TRBJ2-3; 7 bases are a match to TRBD2. V shed 7 bases and J 0 bases; nucleotides not matched to a gene: 11. This CDR3 contains 16 residues. CDR1 SGHRS and CDR2 YFSETQ come from the germline V gene. The CDR3 loop is CASSLSGTTSTDTQYF. The CDR3 DNA reads as TGCGCCAGCTCATTGTCCGGGACTACAAGCACAGATACGCAGTATTTT.

This chain joins TRBV7-8 and TRBJ2-4; 7 bases are shared with TRBD1. The CDR3 consists of 14 residues. Germline CDR1 is SGHVS and CDR2 is FQNEAQ. With 1 base clipped from V and 14 bases from J, the junction kept 11 bases outside the gene matches. The CDR3 region is CASSLGTLGDSKYF. As DNA, the CDR3 is TGTGCCAGCAGCTTAGGTACTCTGGGGGACAGCAAGTACTTC.

The V gene is TRBV7-2, the J gene TRBJ1-3; no firm D call. This CDR3 is built from 15 residues. V lost 4 bases and J 0 bases, leaving 10 bases between the germline ends. CDR1 is SGHTA and CDR2 is FQGNSA in the germline V gene. The CDR3 DNA reads as TGTGCCAGCAGCTCAGAGGGCAGCTCTGGAAACACCATATATTTT. Protein: CASSSEGSSGNTIYF.

The chain has TRBV6-5 and TRBJ2-5; possibly TRBD2 for D (5 bases). V was trimmed by 5 bases and J by 4 bases, leaving 14 bases between them. The CDR3 covers 14 residues. From germline, CDR1 is MNHEY and CDR2 SVGAGI. CDR3 DNA sequence: TGTGCCAGCAGTCTCAACCCAGGAGGAGAGACCCAGTACTTC. Its translation: CASSLNPGGETQYF.

The chain combines TRBV23-1 with TRBJ1-4; TRBD1 matches at 7 bases. TRBV23-1 is designated an ORF whose function remains uncertain. The V segment lost 4 bases and the J segment 0 bases; nucleotides outside the gene matches: 8. The CDR3 sequence is 17 residues long. CDR3 protein: CASSPGTVPTTNEKLFF. As DNA, the CDR3 is TGCGCCAGCAGTCCCGGGACAGTGCCGACAACTAATGAAAAACTGTTTTTT.

This clone was seen a single time. J is TRBJ1-2 and V is TRBV19; 9 positions agree with TRBD1. CDR1 and CDR2 from the germline V gene are LNHDA and SQIVND (reference sequence). The CDR3 covers 15 residues. The V and J ends lost 6 bases and 2 bases, in that order; junction bases with no gene match: 7. CDR3 region: CASRSTGGTNYGYTF. The CDR3 DNA reads TGTGCCAGTAGATCGACAGGGGGGACCAACTATGGCTACACCTTC.

This clone was seen a handful of times. V gene TRBV5-1 combines with J gene TRBJ2-3; tentative D call: TRBD2 (6 bases). The length of the CDR3 is 14 residues. The germline V gene encodes CDR1 SGHRS and CDR2 YFSETQ. V lost 5 bases and J 1 base, leaving 11 bases between the germline ends. CDR3 protein: CASRSPGGTDTQYF. For the CDR3, the DNA is TGCGCCAGCAGGTCACCGGGGGGCACAGATACGCAGTATTTT. The complete variable domain, with remaining parts taken from reference TRBV5-1 and TRBJ2-3, reads KAGVTQTPRYLIKTRGQQVTLSCSPISGHRSVSWYQQTPGQGLQFLFEYFSETQRNKGNFPGRFSGRQFSNSRSEMNVSTLELGDSALYLCASRSPGGTDTQYFGPGTRLTVL.

This chain uses TRBV5-1 with TRBJ2-1; 8 nucleotides agree with TRBD2. The germline gives CDR1 SGHRS, CDR2 YFSETQ. This CDR3 is built from 16 residues. The ends lost 4 bases at V and 2 bases at J; junction bases unmatched: 8. The DNA for the CDR3 is TGCGCCAGCAGCCTCCCCGGGGGGGGTCCCTACAATGAGCAGTTCTTC. Its translation: CASSLPGGGPYNEQFF.

This clone turned up a few times. J is TRBJ2-1 and V is TRBV5-5, with D tentatively TRBD1 (6 bases). With 2 bases removed from V and 6 bases from J, the gap between germline ends came to 18 bases. There are 16 residues in the CDR3. Per germline, CDR1 SGHKS and CDR2 YYEKEE (reference sequence). This chain's CDR3 is CASSLVGTPPFNEQFF. DNA for the CDR3: TGTGCCAGCAGCTTAGTCGGGACACCGCCTTTCAATGAGCAGTTCTTC.

The J gene is TRBJ2-3, the V gene TRBV5-1; maybe TRBD1 (5 bases). The CDR3 is 13 amino acids. From germline, CDR1 is SGHRS and CDR2 YFSETQ. V lost 7 bases, J lost 6 bases, and 15 bases lay in between. CDR3 protein: CASGHLVGDTQYF. CDR3 nucleotide sequence: TGCGCCAGCGGACACCTGGTAGGGGATACGCAGTATTTT.